One T cell receptor (beta chain) is described in this entry. Its antigen is still unknown. This sample is drawn from a study of post-analysis software for immune sequencing data. Whole-study context: Disease trajectories encompassed relapsing-remitting, secondary progressive and progressive-relapsing multiple sclerosis. Study-level findings and limits: Multiple sclerosis patients had significantly lower normalized Chao1 diversity than controls. Batch-matched samples strongly co-clustered by F measure. With TRBV5-6, TRBV5-1 and TRBV20-1 included, about five TRBV segments were more frequent in patients than in controls.

TCR beta cDNA libraries included unique molecular identifiers. Input amounts of about 0.95 to 10 million T cells were used. These gave 500,000 or so cDNA molecules, so each molecule approximated one T cell. TCRdb itself ran the PCR reads through MiXCR, one entry per CDR3 protein. This table has about 400,000 distinct CDR3 sequences, around a third appearing once. Per germline, CDR1 LGHDT and CDR2 YNNKEL (reference sequence). The CDR3 runs 16 residues. Sequenced: blood. J is TRBJ2-4 and V is TRBV3-1, with TRBD2 matching 8 bases. The end of the DNA aligns better with TRBJ2-5, so the J call may be wrong. The receptor's source is a girl between 5 and 17 years old with multiple sclerosis. The CDR3 DNA sequence: TGTGCCAGCAGCCGAGCCGGCGGGGGGATCCAAGAGACCCAGTACTTC. Translation: CASSRAGGGIQETQYF.